These 31 T cell receptor beta chains were all obtained from the same sample, sequenced in a study of T cell responses to AZD1222 COVID-19 vaccine. The repertoire was sequenced with immunoSEQ multiplex PCR; TCRdb's copy has only in-frame clones and lacks some. The sample consists of approximately 150,000 clones, about 90% of them appearing once. Sequenced here: peripheral blood, sampled 28 days after the second AZD1222 dose. The source is an adult who received the AZD1222 COVID-19 vaccine.

This rearrangement joins TRBV19 to TRBJ2-2; 7 bases line up with TRBD2. The V and J ends lost 10 bases and 3 bases, in that order; junction bases with no gene match: 8. The CDR3 consists of 14 residues. Germline V gives CDR1 LNHDA, CDR2 SQIVND (reference sequence). The CDR3 nucleotides read TGTGCCACCCGGGGGAGGGTGGACACCGGGGAGCTGTTTTTT. Protein product: CATRGRVDTGELFF.

As DNA, the CDR3 is TGTGCCAGCAGTTCCGGGGTATTGGAGACCCAGTACTTC. Encoded protein: CASSSGVLETQYF. The chain links TRBV2 to TRBJ2-5; a possible D gene is TRBD2 (5 bases). Looked up from germline, CDR1 is SNHLY and CDR2 is FYNNEI. The CDR3 contains 13 residues. The V end was cut by 5 bases, the J end by 5 bases, with 12 bases between.

This chain connects TRBV5-4 to TRBJ1-2; D remains ambiguous. Per germline, CDR1 SGHNT and CDR2 YYREEE (reference sequence). Trimming stripped 0 bases from V and 4 bases from J, with 4 bases between. The CDR3 length is 12 residues. CDR3 region: CASSLDGYGYTF. The CDR3 DNA reads TGTGCCAGCAGCTTGGACGGCTATGGCTACACCTTC.

Worth noting for this clone: Other DNA sequences from this sample encode an identical CDR3 as well. The V call is TRBV6-5, the J call TRBJ1-5; TRBD1 aligns across 9 bases. The CDR3 is made up of 14 amino acids. CDR1 and CDR2 (germline): MNHEY, SVGAGI. V shed 7 bases, J shed 4 bases, and the junction held 5 bases outside the gene matches. The CDR3 sequence: CASIPGTGNQPQHF. As DNA, the CDR3 is TGTGCCAGCATTCCCGGGACAGGGAATCAGCCCCAGCATTTT.

The chain carries TRBV15 and TRBJ2-1; D is undetermined. Germline CDR1 reads LNHNV; CDR2 reads YYDKDF (reference sequence). The CDR3 has 15 residues. Trimming shortened V by 1 base and J by 3 bases, and 10 bases separated the two germline ends. The CDR3 loop reads CATSRGSPVYNEQFF. The CDR3 DNA reads as TGTGCCACCAGCAGAGGTAGTCCGGTCTACAATGAGCAGTTCTTC. The whole variable domain, remainder taken from reference TRBV15 and TRBJ2-1, is DAMVIQNPRYQVTQFGKPVTLSCSQTLNHNVMYWYQQKSSQAPKLLFHYYDKDFNNEADTPDNFQSRRPNTSFCFLDIRSPGLGDTAMYLCATSRGSPVYNEQFFGPGTRLTVL.

The V call is TRBV28, the J call TRBJ1-5; TRBD1 is a possible D gene (5 bases). This CDR3 contains 14 residues. Per germline, CDR1 MDHEN and CDR2 SYDVKM. The V end lost 6 bases, the J end lost 9 bases, and 18 bases lay between the germline ends. This chain's CDR3 is CASRSQGTQMPQHF. The CDR3 DNA reads as TGTGCCAGCAGGTCGCAGGGAACCCAGATGCCCCAGCATTTT.

The genes are TRBV30 and TRBJ2-2; D uncertain. This CDR3 is built from 11 residues. Trimming pared 5 bases from V and 3 bases from J, leaving 4 bases between. CDR1 and CDR2 (germline): GTSNPN, SVGIG (reference sequence). The CDR3 protein is CAWEYTGELFF. CDR3 DNA: TGTGCCTGGGAATACACCGGGGAGCTGTTTTTT.

This chain joins TRBV5-5 and TRBJ1-4; D might be TRBD1 (5 bases). The CDR3 covers 16 residues. From germline, CDR1 is SGHKS and CDR2 YYEKEE (reference sequence). The germline V and J ends were trimmed by 3 bases and 7 bases, with 19 bases remaining between them. In DNA form, the CDR3 reads TGTGCCAGCAGCTCCCCCTCTGCGGGGAGGGGTGAAAAACTGTTTTTT. Its protein is CASSSPSAGRGEKLFF.

V is TRBV3-1 (or the pseudogene TRBV3-2) and J is TRBJ2-7; D may match TRBD1 or TRBD2 (5 bases each). Germline V lookup: CDR1 LGHDT, CDR2 YNNKEL (reference sequence). The V end lost 6 bases, the J end lost 5 bases, and 20 bases lay between the germline ends. This CDR3 region has 15 residues. The DNA of the CDR3 is TGTGCCAGCAGAGGTTTCGGGACGTGGAACCACGAGCAGTACTTC. It encodes CASRGFGTWNHEQYF.

The chain carries TRBV3-1 (or the pseudogene TRBV3-2) and TRBJ2-1; D is ambiguous. CDR3 length: 18 amino acids. CDR1 and CDR2 from the germline V gene are LGHDT and YNNKEL (reference sequence). Deletions cut 1 base from V and 3 bases from J, with 19 bases between. The DNA of the CDR3 is TGTGCCAGCAGCCAAGGGTCGCTGTGGCTCTACGACTACAATGAGCAGTTCTTC. Protein: CASSQGSLWLYDYNEQFF.

The V call is TRBV7-2, the J call TRBJ1-6; 7 nucleotides line up with TRBD1. CDR3 length: 15 amino acids. The J segment lost 7 bases and the V segment lost 2 bases, leaving 5 bases of the junction unmatched. Germline V gene lookup returns CDR1 SGHTA and CDR2 FQGNSA. The CDR3: CASSLKGAENSPLHF. The CDR3 DNA sequence: TGTGCCAGCAGCTTAAAGGGGGCTGAAAATTCACCCCTCCACTTT. The full variable domain, rest sourced from reference TRBV7-2 and TRBJ1-6, is GAGVSQSPSNKVTEKGKDVELRCDPISGHTALYWYRQSLGQGLEFLIYFQGNSAPDKSGLPSDRFSAERTGGSVSTLTIQRTQQEDSAVYLCASSLKGAENSPLHFGNGTRLTVT.

The chain uses TRBV28 and TRBJ1-1; D remains unclear. CDR3 length: 19 amino acids. Germline loops: CDR1 MDHEN, CDR2 SYDVKM. With 1 base removed from V and 4 bases from J, the gap between germline ends came to 25 bases. Here the CDR3 DNA reads TGTGCCAGCAGTTTATCCCTGGTCCGCGCAGCGGCGTCGGGCACTGAAGCTTTCTTT. It specifies CASSLSLVRAAASGTEAFF.

The chain has TRBV28 and TRBJ1-2; D perhaps matches TRBD1 (5 bases). Trimming took off 1 base at V and 6 bases at J, with 15 bases between the two ends. The CDR3 extends over 15 amino acids. The germline V gene has CDR1 MDHEN and CDR2 SYDVKM. The CDR3 nucleotides read TGTGCCAGCAGTTTATACCAGGGCCGAGGAAATGGCTACACCTTC. Translated: CASSLYQGRGNGYTF.

The V call is TRBV7-8, the J call TRBJ2-5; 9 bases align to TRBD1. J gave up 5 bases and V 10 bases, and 17 bases lay outside the gene matches. CDR1 is SGHVS, CDR2 FQNEAQ, per germline. CDR3 length equals 16 residues. CDR3 loop: CAKADRGLGQGETQYF. The DNA for the CDR3 is TGTGCCAAGGCGGACAGGGGCCTTGGACAAGGGGAGACCCAGTACTTC.

The chain uses TRBV4-1 and TRBJ2-3; D uncertain. Trimming shortened V by 4 bases and J by 7 bases, and 15 bases separated the two germline ends. The CDR3 length is 14 residues. Germline CDR1 MGHRA, CDR2 YSYEKL. In nucleotides, the CDR3 is TGCGCCAGCAGCCCGATTCTCGGGCCAAATACGCAGTATTTT. This gives the protein CASSPILGPNTQYF.

This sequence joins TRBV2 and TRBJ1-2; 7 bases line up with TRBD1. J lost 3 bases, V lost 2 bases, and 6 bases had no gene match. The CDR3 runs to 15 residues. Germline CDR1 and CDR2: SNHLY and FYNNEI. CDR3 loop: CASSELGQAYYGYTF. Here the CDR3 DNA reads TGTGCCAGCAGTGAACTAGGACAGGCGTACTATGGCTACACCTTC.

The chain joins TRBV6-5 to TRBJ1-6; D gene ambiguous. The CDR3 covers 16 residues. CDR1 and CDR2 from the germline V gene are MNHEY and SVGAGI. V gave up 0 bases and J gave up 10 bases, with 16 bases separating them. CDR3 amino acids: CASSYSITSPRSPLHF. DNA of the CDR3: TGTGCCAGCAGTTACTCGATCACCTCGCCAAGATCACCCCTCCACTTT.

This sequence joins TRBV7-9 and TRBJ2-6; the D gene could be TRBD1 or TRBD2 (5 bases each). CDR1 is SEHNR and CDR2 is FQNEAQ in the germline V gene (reference sequence). Trimming stripped 1 base from V and 1 base from J, with 14 bases between. This CDR3 region has 18 residues. In nucleotides, the CDR3 is TGTGCCAGCAGCTTAGAGTCCGTGAGGGGATCTGGGGCCAACGTCCTGACTTTC. This codes for CASSLESVRGSGANVLTF.

This clone was found once. One end of the junction fails to match germline, which may point to a read error. V gene TRBV18 combines with J gene TRBJ2-3, with D perhaps matching TRBD2 (5 bases). The CDR3 is 15 amino acids. CDR1 and CDR2 from the germline V gene are KGHSH and LQKENI. The CDR3 loop is CATSPLSGTTDTQYF. CDR3 bases: TGTGCCACCTCACCGTTAAGCGGCACCACAGATACGCAGTATTTT. Drawing the rest from reference TRBV18 and TRBJ2-3, the complete variable domain is NAGVMQNPRHLVRRRGQEARLRCSPMKGHSHVYWYRQLPEEGLKFMVYLQKENIIDESGMPKERFSAEFPKEGPSILRIQQVVRGDSAAYFCATSPLSGTTDTQYFGPGTRLTVL.

The chain employs TRBV10-3 and TRBJ1-5; D is unclear. This CDR3 contains 13 residues. Trimming took 3 bases from V and 0 from J, leaving 3 bases between them. In germline, CDR1 is ENHRY, CDR2 SYGVKD. In DNA, the CDR3 is TGTGCCATCAGTGACAATAGCAATCAGCCCCAGCATTTT. Translating gives CAISDNSNQPQHF.

The V call is TRBV12-3 or TRBV12-4, the J call TRBJ1-2; D may be TRBD1 (6 bases). The V and J ends lost 3 bases and 6 bases respectively, with 8 bases between them. The CDR3 spans 12 residues. The CDR3 DNA reads as TGTGCCAGCAGTTTCGACAGGAATGGCTACACCTTC. This encodes CASSFDRNGYTF.

This clone was seen a few times. The gene calls are TRBV25-1 and TRBJ1-2; 9 nucleotides match TRBD1. CDR1 and CDR2 (germline): MGHDK, SYGVNS. The CDR3 totals 17 residues. J lost 5 bases, V lost 4 bases, and 14 bases had no gene match. This CDR3 reads CASSGRGQGSRAYGYTF. Here the CDR3 DNA reads TGTGCCAGCAGTGGGCGGGGACAGGGATCTCGGGCTTATGGCTACACCTTC.

V gene TRBV27 combines with J gene TRBJ2-1, with TRBD2 identical over 13 bases. Per germline, CDR1 MNHEY and CDR2 SMNVEV (reference sequence). Germline trimming cut 5 bases from V and 6 bases from J; bases unmatched to any gene: 7. The CDR3 sequence is 16 residues long. The CDR3 spells CASSQGLAGRSNEQFF. CDR3 coding DNA: TGTGCCAGCAGTCAGGGACTAGCGGGAAGGAGCAATGAGCAGTTCTTC.

The chain employs TRBV4-3 and TRBJ1-4; D remains unclear. This CDR3 has 17 amino acids. Germline lookup yields CDR1 LGHNA and CDR2 YSLEER. Between the trimmed V and J ends, which lost 1 base and 0 bases, there was a span of 12 bases. CDR3 amino acids: CASSQGGNVATNEKLFF. The CDR3 DNA reads TGCGCCAGCAGCCAAGGAGGCAACGTTGCAACTAATGAAAAACTGTTTTTT.

This chain connects TRBV28 to TRBJ2-7; 7 bases are shared with TRBD1. Germline CDR1 reads MDHEN; CDR2 reads SYDVKM. After removal of 4 bases from V and 0 bases from J, the junction contained 6 bases not matched to a gene. This CDR3 spans 15 amino acids. DNA of the CDR3: TGTGCCAGCAGTTCCGCCGGGACAGACTCCTACGAGCAGTACTTC. Its translation is CASSSAGTDSYEQYF.

The chain recombines TRBV28 with TRBJ1-2, with a possible D match to TRBD1 (5 bases). The length of the CDR3 is 15 residues. V was clipped by 2 bases and J by 2 bases, with 12 bases between them. CDR1 and CDR2 (germline): MDHEN, SYDVKM. CDR3 region: CASSLTASGNYGYTF. CDR3 in DNA: TGTGCCAGCAGTTTAACCGCATCAGGGAACTATGGCTACACCTTC.

Regarding this clone: The junction differs from germline at one of its ends, possibly a read error. The gene calls are TRBV5-4 and TRBJ2-5; TRBD2 matches 14 bases. Germline V lookup: CDR1 SGHNT, CDR2 YYREEE (reference sequence). CDR3 size: 15 residues. The CDR3 region has the DNA TGTGCCAGCAGATCCGGGACTAGCGGGGGCGTACCTTGGCACTTC. It translates to CASRSGTSGGVPWHF.

This clone occurred once. The V gene is TRBV11-2, the J gene TRBJ1-3, with 7 bases that match TRBD1. Germline trimming cut 2 bases from V and 2 bases from J; bases unmatched to any gene: 3. The germline CDR1 and CDR2 sequences are SGHAT and FQNNGV. The CDR3 is 15 residues long. For the CDR3, the DNA is TGTGCCAGCAGCTTAATCGGACAGGCTGGAAACACCATATATTTT. Translated, it gives CASSLIGQAGNTIYF.

This chain uses TRBV19 with TRBJ1-2; 8 bases agree with TRBD1. Germline CDR1 and CDR2: LNHDA and SQIVND (reference sequence). With 5 bases clipped from V and 4 bases from J, the junction kept 6 bases outside the gene matches. CDR3 length: 14 amino acids. The CDR3 reads CASSPMDRAYGYTF. DNA for the CDR3: TGTGCCAGTAGTCCAATGGACAGGGCCTATGGCTACACCTTC.

The gene calls are TRBV18 and TRBJ2-1; D is perhaps TRBD2 (5 bases). Trimming removed 4 bases from V and 5 bases from J, with 9 bases in between. Germline CDR1 reads KGHSH; CDR2 reads LQKENI. The CDR3 has 13 amino acids. As DNA, the CDR3 is TGTGCCAGCTCACAGTCCGGGAACAATGAGCAGTTCTTC. Protein sequence: CASSQSGNNEQFF.

This clone was detected only once. The chain recombines TRBV6-5 with TRBJ2-2; 11 bases fit TRBD2. The V gene's germline CDR1 is MNHEY and CDR2 SVGAGI. Trimming cost V 6 bases and J 10 bases; bases outside gene matches: 7. The CDR3 is 14 amino acids. CDR3 in amino acids: CASRTTSGIVELFF. CDR3 sequence (DNA): TGTGCCAGCAGAACGACTAGCGGGATAGTGGAGCTGTTTTTT.